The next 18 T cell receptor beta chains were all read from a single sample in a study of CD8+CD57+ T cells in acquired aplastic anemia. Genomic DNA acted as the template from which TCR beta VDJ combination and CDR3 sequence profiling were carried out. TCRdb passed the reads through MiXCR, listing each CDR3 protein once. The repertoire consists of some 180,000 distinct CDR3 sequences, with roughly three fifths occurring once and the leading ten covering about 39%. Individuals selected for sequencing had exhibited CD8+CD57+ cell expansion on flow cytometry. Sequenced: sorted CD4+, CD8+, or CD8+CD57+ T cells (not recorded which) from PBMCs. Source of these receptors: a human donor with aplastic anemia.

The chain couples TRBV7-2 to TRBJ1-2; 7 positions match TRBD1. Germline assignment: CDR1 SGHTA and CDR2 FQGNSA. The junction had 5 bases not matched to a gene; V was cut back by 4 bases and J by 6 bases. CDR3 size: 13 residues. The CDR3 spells CASSSTGLNGYTF. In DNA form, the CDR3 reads TGTGCCAGCAGCTCGACAGGGTTAAATGGCTACACCTTC.

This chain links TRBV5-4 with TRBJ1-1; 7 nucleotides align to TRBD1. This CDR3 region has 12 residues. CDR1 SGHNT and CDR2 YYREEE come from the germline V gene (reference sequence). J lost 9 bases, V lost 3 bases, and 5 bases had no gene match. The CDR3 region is CASSSDRKQAFF. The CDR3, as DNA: TGTGCCAGCAGCTCGGACAGGAAGCAAGCTTTCTTT.

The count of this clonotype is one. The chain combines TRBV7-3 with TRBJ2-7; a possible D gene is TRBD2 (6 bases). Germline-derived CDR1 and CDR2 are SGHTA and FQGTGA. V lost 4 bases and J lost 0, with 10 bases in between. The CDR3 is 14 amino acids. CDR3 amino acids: CASSSPGLSYEQYF. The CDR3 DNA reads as TGTGCCAGCAGCTCCCCGGGACTCTCCTACGAGCAGTACTTC.

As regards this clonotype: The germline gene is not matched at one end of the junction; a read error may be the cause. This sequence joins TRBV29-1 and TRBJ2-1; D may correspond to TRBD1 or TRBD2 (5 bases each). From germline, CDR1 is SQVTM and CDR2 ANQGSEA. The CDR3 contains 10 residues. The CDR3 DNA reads TGTGGGGGAAGAGGGAATGAGCAGTTCTTC. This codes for CGGRGNEQFF.

The CDR3 region is CASSSPGGKNTEAFF. DNA of the CDR3: TGTGCCAGCAGCTCTCCGGGGGGGAAGAACACTGAAGCTTTCTTT. The rearrangement joins TRBV9 to TRBJ1-1, with TRBD1 as a possible D gene (5 bases). CDR3 length: 15 residues. CDR1 SGDLS and CDR2 YYNGEE come from the germline V gene. V was pared by 4 bases and J by 1 base, with 14 bases between.

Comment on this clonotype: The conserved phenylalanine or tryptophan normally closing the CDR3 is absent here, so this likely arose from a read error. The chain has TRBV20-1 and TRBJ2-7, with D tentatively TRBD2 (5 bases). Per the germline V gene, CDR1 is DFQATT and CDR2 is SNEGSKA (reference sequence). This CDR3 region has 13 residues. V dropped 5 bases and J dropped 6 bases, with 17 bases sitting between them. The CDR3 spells CSAGGPPMAEQYL. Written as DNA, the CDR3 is TGCAGTGCTGGAGGACCCCCGATGGCCGAGCAGTACCTC.

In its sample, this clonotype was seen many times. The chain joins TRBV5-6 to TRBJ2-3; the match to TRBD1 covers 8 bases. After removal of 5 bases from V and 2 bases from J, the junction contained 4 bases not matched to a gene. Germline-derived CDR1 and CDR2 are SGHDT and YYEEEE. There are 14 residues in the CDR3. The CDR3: CASRLTGDTDTQYF. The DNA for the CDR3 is TGTGCCAGCAGACTGACAGGGGACACAGATACGCAGTATTTT.

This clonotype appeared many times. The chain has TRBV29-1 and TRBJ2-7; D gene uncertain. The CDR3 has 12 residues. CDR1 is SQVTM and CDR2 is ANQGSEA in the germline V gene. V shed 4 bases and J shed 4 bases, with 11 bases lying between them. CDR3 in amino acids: CSVGMGIYEQYF. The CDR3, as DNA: TGCAGCGTTGGAATGGGGATTTACGAGCAGTACTTC.

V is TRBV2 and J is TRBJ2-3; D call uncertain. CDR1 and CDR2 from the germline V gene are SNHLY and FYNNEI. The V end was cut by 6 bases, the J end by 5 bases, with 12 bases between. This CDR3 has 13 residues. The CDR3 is CASSPRWGDTQYF. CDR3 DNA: TGTGCCAGCAGCCCTCGCTGGGGAGATACGCAGTATTTT.

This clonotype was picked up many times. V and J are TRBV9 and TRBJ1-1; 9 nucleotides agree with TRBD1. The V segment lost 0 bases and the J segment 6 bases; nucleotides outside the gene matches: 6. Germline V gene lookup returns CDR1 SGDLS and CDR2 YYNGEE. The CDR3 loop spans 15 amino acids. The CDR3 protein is CASSVAGTGSAEAFF. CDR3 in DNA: TGTGCCAGCAGCGTAGCCGGGACAGGGTCCGCTGAAGCTTTCTTT. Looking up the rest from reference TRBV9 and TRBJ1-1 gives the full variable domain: DSGVTQTPKHLITATGQRVTLRCSPRSGDLSVYWYQQSLDQGLQFLIQYYNGEERAKGNILERFSAQQFPDLHSELNLSSLELGDSALYFCASSVAGTGSAEAFFGQGTRLTVV.

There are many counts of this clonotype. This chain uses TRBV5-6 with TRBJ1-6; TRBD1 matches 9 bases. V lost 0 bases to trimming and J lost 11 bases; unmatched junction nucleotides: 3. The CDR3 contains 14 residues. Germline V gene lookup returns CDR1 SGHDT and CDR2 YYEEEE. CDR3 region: CASSLVTGGAPLHF. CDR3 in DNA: TGTGCCAGCAGCTTGGTGACAGGGGGGGCACCCCTCCACTTT.

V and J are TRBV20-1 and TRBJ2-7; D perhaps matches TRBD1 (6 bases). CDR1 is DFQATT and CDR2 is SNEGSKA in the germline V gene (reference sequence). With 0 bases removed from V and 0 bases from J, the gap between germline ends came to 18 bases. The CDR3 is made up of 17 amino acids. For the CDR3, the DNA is TGCAGTGCTAGAGAACTTTTTGGCAGGGGAAGCTCCTACGAGCAGTACTTC. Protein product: CSARELFGRGSSYEQYF.

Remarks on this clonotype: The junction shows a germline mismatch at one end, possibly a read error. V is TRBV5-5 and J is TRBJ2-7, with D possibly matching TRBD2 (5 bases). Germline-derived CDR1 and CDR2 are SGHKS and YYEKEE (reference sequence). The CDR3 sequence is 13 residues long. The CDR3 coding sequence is TGCGCCAGCAGCCAACAACTAGACTACGAGCAGTACTTC. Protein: CASSQQLDYEQYF.

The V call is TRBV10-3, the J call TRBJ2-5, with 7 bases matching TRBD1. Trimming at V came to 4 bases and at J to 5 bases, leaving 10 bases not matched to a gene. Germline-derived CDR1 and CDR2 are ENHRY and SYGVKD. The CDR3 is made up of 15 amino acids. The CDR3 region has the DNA TGTGCCATCAGTGGGGGTACAGGGGTGAGGGAGACCCAGTACTTC. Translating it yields CAISGGTGVRETQYF.

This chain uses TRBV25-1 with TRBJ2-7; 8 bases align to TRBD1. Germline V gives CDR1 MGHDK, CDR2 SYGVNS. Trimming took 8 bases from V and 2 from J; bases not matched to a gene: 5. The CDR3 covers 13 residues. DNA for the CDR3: TGTGCCAGCCTGGACAGGGAAACCTACGAGCAGTACTTC. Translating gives CASLDRETYEQYF.

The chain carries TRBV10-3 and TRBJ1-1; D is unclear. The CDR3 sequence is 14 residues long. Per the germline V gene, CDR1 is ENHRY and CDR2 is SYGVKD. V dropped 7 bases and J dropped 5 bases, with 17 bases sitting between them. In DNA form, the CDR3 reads TGTGCCATCACTGCGCGCAGCCCTGATACTGAAGCTTTCTTT. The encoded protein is CAITARSPDTEAFF.

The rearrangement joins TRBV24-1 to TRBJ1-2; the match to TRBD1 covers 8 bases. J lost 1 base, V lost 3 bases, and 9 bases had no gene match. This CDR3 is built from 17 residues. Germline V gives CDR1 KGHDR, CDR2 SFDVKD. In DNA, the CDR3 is TGTGCCACCAGTGATCATAACACCAGGGGGCTTAACTATGGCTACACCTTC. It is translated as CATSDHNTRGLNYGYTF.

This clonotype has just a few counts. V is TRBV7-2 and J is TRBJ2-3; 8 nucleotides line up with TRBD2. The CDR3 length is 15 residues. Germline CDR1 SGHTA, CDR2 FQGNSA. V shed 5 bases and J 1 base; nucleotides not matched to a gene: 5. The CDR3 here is CASSHDSGGTDTQYF. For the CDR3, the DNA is TGTGCCAGCAGCCACGATAGCGGGGGCACAGATACGCAGTATTTT.